The T cell receptor (beta chain) under discussion was sequenced for a study of blood T cell repertoires in COVID-19. Libraries were prepared by immunoSEQ multiplex PCR; TCRdb keeps only in-frame clonotypes and omits some of them. The sample lists hundreds of thousands of clones, roughly 88% occurring once. The CDR3 length is 14 residues. J was trimmed by 11 bases and V by 1 base; bases with no gene match: 5. Per the germline V gene, CDR1 is LNHNV and CDR2 is YYDKDF (reference sequence). Source material: PBMCs or T cells enriched from blood (not recorded which). The gene calls are TRBV15 and TRBJ1-5; 10 nucleotides agree with TRBD1. The receptor comes from a woman between 50 and 59 years old with acute COVID-19. The CDR3 DNA is TGTGCCACCAGCAGAGGGGACAGGGGTGAAGCCCAGCATTTT. Protein: CATSRGDRGEAQHF. The variable domain in full, with the rest retrieved from reference TRBV15 and TRBJ1-5, is DAMVIQNPRYQVTQFGKPVTLSCSQTLNHNVMYWYQQKSSQAPKLLFHYYDKDFNNEADTPDNFQSRRPNTSFCFLDIRSPGLGDTAMYLCATSRGDRGEAQHFGDGTRLSIL.